This is a list of T cell receptor beta chains from one sample in a study of cytomegalovirus exposure and HLA in healthy donors. Sequencing was performed with immunoSEQ multiplex PCR; in TCRdb, only in-frame clones are kept and a portion is missing. The sample consists of under 200,000 clones, roughly 80% of them appearing once. The specimen was PBMCs. The origin of the receptors is a woman aged 45-59 years in good health and CMV-seronegative. Both conserved end residues are part of each CDR3. The order of the fields is CDR3 protein, CDR3 DNA, D gene, V gene, clone size, J gene. The D gene is left open where the match is weak. Where a row states a size, it is once, few, many or the class of an expanded clone; other rows omit it.

CASSFARGGLEQFF TGTGCCAGCAGCTTCGCGCGGGGGGGCCTTGAGCAGTTCTTC TRBD2 TRBV7-2 . TRBJ2-1
CASSPPSGGDGAEQYF TGTGCCAGCTCACCACCCAGCGGGGGGGATGGAGCCGAGCAGTACTTC TRBD2 TRBV18 . TRBJ2-7
CASRRQGSGANVLTF TGTGCCAGCAGGAGACAGGGGTCTGGGGCCAACGTCCTGACTTTC TRBD1 TRBV6-5 . TRBJ2-6
CASSPREETQYF TGTGCCAGCTCTCCAAGGGAGGAAACGCAGTACTTC . TRBV18 . TRBJ2-7
CASSVGGNTGELFF TGTGCCAGCAGCGTGGGGGGAAATACCGGGGAGCTGTTTTTT . TRBV9 . TRBJ2-2
CASRGPGQGAQDEQFF TGTGCCAGCAGGGGGCCGGGACAGGGGGCGCAGGATGAGCAGTTCTTC TRBD1 TRBV2 . TRBJ2-1
CASSDRLFSGNTIYF TGTGCCAGCAGCGACAGGCTGTTCTCTGGAAACACCATATATTTT . TRBV6-6 . TRBJ1-3
CATSRVAGPYEQYF TGTGCCACCAGCAGAGTTGCGGGGCCCTACGAGCAGTACTTC . TRBV15 . TRBJ2-7
CAREGKGQGESGGLCTDTQYF TGTGCCAGAGAAGGCAAGGGACAGGGCGAGTCGGGGGGGCTTTGCACAGATACGCAGTATTTT . TRBV19 . TRBJ2-3
CASSRGTVQETQYF TGTGCCAGCAGCCGAGGGACAGTTCAAGAGACCCAGTACTTC TRBD1 TRBV6-6 few TRBJ2-5
CSASPVAEQYF TGCAGTGCTAGTCCAGTGGCCGAGCAGTACTTC . TRBV20-1 . TRBJ2-7
CASSLRLGRGPMNTEAFF TGTGCCAGCAGCTTGAGGTTAGGGCGGGGCCCAATGAACACTGAAGCTTTCTTT . TRBV5-4 . TRBJ1-1
CASSGRSTGEQFF TGTGCCAGTAGCGGGAGGTCTACCGGTGAGCAGTTCTTC TRBD2 TRBV19 . TRBJ2-1
CASSPQGGADEQYF TGTGCCAGCAGCCCCCAAGGCGGAGCGGACGAGCAGTACTTC . TRBV7-3 . TRBJ2-7
CASSLAAGSQYEQYF TGTGCCAGCAGCTTGGCAGCGGGGTCGCAATACGAGCAGTACTTC TRBD2 TRBV7-2 . TRBJ2-7
CASSNVEREASEQFF TGTGCCAGCAGCAATGTTGAGCGGGAGGCTTCTGAGCAGTTCTTC TRBD2 TRBV11-2 . TRBJ2-1
CASSYLYEQYF TGTGCCAGCAGCTATCTCTACGAGCAGTACTTC . TRBV7-2 . TRBJ2-7
CASSLDGDPGQPQHF TGTGCCAGCAGCTTAGACGGGGATCCTGGTCAGCCCCAGCATTTT . TRBV7-6 . TRBJ1-5
CASSSTGTWAGELFF TGTGCCAGCAGTTCGACAGGAACCTGGGCCGGGGAGCTGTTTTTT . TRBV6-1 . TRBJ2-2
CATAGGDYGYTF TGTGCCACCGCGGGGGGCGACTATGGCTACACCTTC . TRBV10-3 once TRBJ1-2
CAIKRLAGGFDTGELFF TGTGCCATCAAAAGGCTAGCGGGTGGATTCGACACCGGGGAGCTGTTTTTT TRBD2 TRBV10-3 . TRBJ2-2
CASNNRGTGELFF TGTGCCAGCAACAACAGGGGCACCGGGGAGCTGTTTTTT TRBD1 TRBV6-1 . TRBJ2-2
CASSFGGSTTDTQYF TGTGCCAGCAGCTTCGGCGGGAGCACTACAGATACGCAGTATTTT TRBD2 TRBV13 . TRBJ2-3
CASIRLRGNRNTEAFF TGTGCCAGCATCCGATTAAGAGGGAACAGGAACACTGAAGCTTTCTTT . TRBV11-2 . TRBJ1-1
CASSAPGGSYEQYF TGTGCCAGCAGTGCCCCAGGGGGCTCCTACGAGCAGTACTTC TRBD1 TRBV28 . TRBJ2-7
CASSLAGGAYNEQFF TGTGCCAGCAGCTTAGCGGGAGGGGCCTACAATGAGCAGTTCTTC TRBD2 TRBV7-9 few TRBJ2-1
CASSEGDSSYEQYF TGTGCCAGCAGTGAAGGGGACAGCTCCTACGAGCAGTACTTC TRBD1 TRBV6-1 . TRBJ2-7
CASSKKSRTYGYTF TGTGCCAGCAGCAAAAAATCTAGAACCTATGGCTACACCTTC . TRBV21-1 few TRBJ1-2
CASTPRRGQGIETQYF TGTGCCAGCACCCCCCGCCGGGGACAGGGGATCGAGACCCAGTACTTC TRBD1 TRBV7-9 . TRBJ2-5
CASSPTSGGLSYEQYF TGTGCCAGCTCGCCGACTAGCGGGGGGTTAAGCTACGAGCAGTACTTC TRBD2 TRBV18 . TRBJ2-7
CASSLRQGDVPQHF TGTGCCAGCAGTCTACGACAGGGGGATGTTCCCCAGCATTTT TRBD1 TRBV6-1 . TRBJ1-5
CAAGTADYNEQFF TGTGCCGCAGGGACAGCAGATTACAATGAGCAGTTCTTC TRBD1 TRBV10-3 . TRBJ2-1
CASSESSLTYEQYF TGTGCCAGCAGTGAGTCTTCCCTTACCTACGAGCAGTACTTC . TRBV6-1 . TRBJ2-7
CASRAGGGPYEQYF TGTGCCAGCAGGGCGGGCGGGGGTCCCTACGAGCAGTACTTC TRBD2 TRBV6-7 . TRBJ2-7
CASSRSFGGSYEQYF TGTGCCAGCAGCCGTTCTTTCGGGGGCTCCTACGAGCAGTACTTC . TRBV5-4 . TRBJ2-7
CASRPDGTAMRETQYF TGTGCCAGCAGACCGGACGGGACAGCCATGCGAGAGACCCAGTACTTC TRBD1 TRBV28 . TRBJ2-5
CASTGSFDTGELFF TGTGCCAGCACCGGGAGTTTCGACACCGGGGAGCTGTTTTTT . TRBV7-2 . TRBJ2-2
CASSFSGGAYEQYF TGCGCCAGCAGCTTCTCAGGGGGCGCTTACGAGCAGTACTTC TRBD1 TRBV5-1 . TRBJ2-7
CASSKRQGVSYEQYF TGTGCCAGCAGTAAAAGACAGGGGGTGAGCTACGAGCAGTACTTC TRBD1 TRBV2 few TRBJ2-7
CASSTRRGRNSNQPQHF TGCGCCAGCAGCACTCGGAGGGGGCGGAATAGCAATCAGCCCCAGCATTTT TRBD1 TRBV23-1 . TRBJ1-5
CASRTGTYSGNTIYF TGTGCCAGCAGGACAGGGACTTACTCTGGAAACACCATATATTTT TRBD1 TRBV6-5 few TRBJ1-3
CASSQVRTGELFF TGCGCCAGCAGCCAAGTTCGTACCGGGGAGCTGTTTTTT . TRBV4-3 few TRBJ2-2
CASSSRTGGTAETQYF TGTGCCAGCAGCAGTAGGACGGGGGGCACAGCGGAGACCCAGTACTTC . TRBV9 . TRBJ2-5
CASSFASGREETQYF TGCGCCAGCAGCTTTGCTAGCGGGAGGGAAGAGACCCAGTACTTC TRBD2 TRBV5-1 . TRBJ2-5
CASSKGVQETQYF TGCGCCAGCAGTAAGGGGGTCCAAGAGACCCAGTACTTC . TRBV10-2 . TRBJ2-5
CASSPPHSGGATQYF TGTGCCAGCAGTCCCCCCCACTCGGGGGGAGCGACCCAGTACTTC TRBD2 TRBV6-5 . TRBJ2-5
CASSALAGGTYEQYF TGTGCCAGCAGCGCCCTAGCGGGAGGGACCTACGAGCAGTACTTC TRBD2 TRBV9 . TRBJ2-7
CASSLAGGTVGNTIYF TGTGCCAGCAGCTTAGCCGGCGGGACAGTCGGAAACACCATATATTTT TRBD1 TRBV7-9 . TRBJ1-3
CSVDRDMNTEAFF TGCAGCGTTGACAGGGACATGAACACTGAAGCTTTCTTT . TRBV29-1 . TRBJ1-1
CASSLEVAGVGRNGQFF TGCGCCAGCAGCTTGGAAGTAGCGGGAGTCGGCCGGAATGGGCAGTTCTTC TRBD2 TRBV5-1 . TRBJ2-1
CASSATGGRNQPQHF TGTGCCAGCTCAGCTACAGGGGGGCGCAATCAGCCCCAGCATTTT TRBD1 TRBV18 . TRBJ1-5
CATSRGRGLATYEQYF TGTGCCACCAGCAGAGGTAGGGGACTAGCGACCTACGAGCAGTACTTC TRBD2 TRBV15 . TRBJ2-7
CASGMRGVKAKNIQYF TGTGCCAGCGGGATGCGGGGCGTCAAGGCCAAAAACATTCAGTACTTC . TRBV2 . TRBJ2-4
CASSSRWQRENIQYF TGTGCCAGCAGCTCCCGGTGGCAGCGTGAAAACATTCAGTACTTC . TRBV7-2 . TRBJ2-4